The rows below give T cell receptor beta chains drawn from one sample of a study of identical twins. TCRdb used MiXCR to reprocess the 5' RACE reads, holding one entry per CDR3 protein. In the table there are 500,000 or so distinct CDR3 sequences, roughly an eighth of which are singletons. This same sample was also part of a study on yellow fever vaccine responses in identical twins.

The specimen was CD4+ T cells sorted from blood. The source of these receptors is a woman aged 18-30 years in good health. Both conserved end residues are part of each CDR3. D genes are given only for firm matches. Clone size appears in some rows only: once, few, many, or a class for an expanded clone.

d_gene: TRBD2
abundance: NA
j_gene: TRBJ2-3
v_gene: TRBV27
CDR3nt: TGTGCCAGCACCCGGACTAGCGGGGGCCGCACAGATACGCAGTATTTT
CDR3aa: CASTRTSGGRTDTQYF

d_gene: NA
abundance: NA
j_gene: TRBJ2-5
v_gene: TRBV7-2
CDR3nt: TGTGCCAGCAGCCCATGGACCATGACCCAGTACTTC
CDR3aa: CASSPWTMTQYF

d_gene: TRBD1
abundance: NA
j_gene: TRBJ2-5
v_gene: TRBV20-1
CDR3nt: TGCAGTGCTAGAAAGGACAGGGTTGAGGAGACCCAGTACTTC
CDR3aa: CSARKDRVEETQYF

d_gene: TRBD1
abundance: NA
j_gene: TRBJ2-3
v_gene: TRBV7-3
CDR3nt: TGTGCCAGCAGCCAGACAGGGGACACAGATACGCAGTATTTT
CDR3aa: CASSQTGDTDTQYF

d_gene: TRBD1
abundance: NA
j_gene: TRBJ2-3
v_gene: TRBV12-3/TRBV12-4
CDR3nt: TGTGCCAGCAGTCCCCGGGACAGGTTTTTCACAGATACGCAGTATTTT
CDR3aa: CASSPRDRFFTDTQYF

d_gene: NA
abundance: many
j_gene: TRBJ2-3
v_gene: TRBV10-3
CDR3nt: TGTGCCATCAGCGAACAGGGAACAGATACGCAGTATTTT
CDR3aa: CAISEQGTDTQYF

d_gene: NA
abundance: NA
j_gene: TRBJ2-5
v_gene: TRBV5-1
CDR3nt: TGCGCCAGCAGCCTCTCTTGGGGTAACCAAGAGACCCAGTACTTC
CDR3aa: CASSLSWGNQETQYF

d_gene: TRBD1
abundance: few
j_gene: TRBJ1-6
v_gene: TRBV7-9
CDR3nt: TGTGCCAGCAGCAAACAGGGGTACTATAATTCACCCCTCCACTTT
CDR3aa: CASSKQGYYNSPLHF

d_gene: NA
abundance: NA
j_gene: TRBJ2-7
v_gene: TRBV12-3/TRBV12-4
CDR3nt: TGTGCCAGCAGTTTCAGCTTAGTCGGAGAGCAGTACTTC
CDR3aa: CASSFSLVGEQYF

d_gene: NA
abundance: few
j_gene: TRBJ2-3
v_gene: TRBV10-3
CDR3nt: TGTGCCATCAGTGATATCTCGGGTGGGAGAGGCGATACGCAGTATTTT
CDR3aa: CAISDISGGRGDTQYF

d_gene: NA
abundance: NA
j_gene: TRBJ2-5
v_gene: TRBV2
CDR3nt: TGTGCCAGCAGTGATCCCGGGGGGCGCGTAGAGACCCAGTACTTC
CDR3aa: CASSDPGGRVETQYF

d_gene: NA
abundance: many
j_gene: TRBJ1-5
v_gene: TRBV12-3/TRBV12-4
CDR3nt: TGTGCCAGCAGTGGACAGTACAATCAGCCCCAGCATTTT
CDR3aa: CASSGQYNQPQHF

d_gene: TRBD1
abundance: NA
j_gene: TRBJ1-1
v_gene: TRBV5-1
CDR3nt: TGCGCCAGCAGCTTGGCTCAGGGGGCAGTTGGAACTGAAGCTTTCTTT
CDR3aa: CASSLAQGAVGTEAFF

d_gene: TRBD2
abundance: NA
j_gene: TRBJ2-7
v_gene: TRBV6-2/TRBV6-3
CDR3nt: TGTGCCAGCAGGAATGTAGCGGGGCACTACGAGCAGTACTTC
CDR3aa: CASRNVAGHYEQYF

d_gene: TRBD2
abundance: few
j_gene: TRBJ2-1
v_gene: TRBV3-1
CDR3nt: TGTGCCAGCAGCCAAGGGGGATTAGCGGGAGTTGCTGAGCAGTTCTTC
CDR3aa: CASSQGGLAGVAEQFF

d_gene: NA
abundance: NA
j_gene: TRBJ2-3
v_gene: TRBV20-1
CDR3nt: TGCAGTGCTAGGCACAGCGTGAGCACAGATACGCAGTATTTT
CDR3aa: CSARHSVSTDTQYF

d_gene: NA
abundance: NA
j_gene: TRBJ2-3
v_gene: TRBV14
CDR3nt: TGTGCCAGCAGCCAAGATAAGGTAGATACGCAGTATTTT
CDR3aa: CASSQDKVDTQYF

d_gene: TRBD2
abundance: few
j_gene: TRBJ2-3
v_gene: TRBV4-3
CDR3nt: TGCGCCAGCAGCCAAGATTTACGGACTAGCCCGACAGATACGCAGTATTTT
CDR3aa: CASSQDLRTSPTDTQYF

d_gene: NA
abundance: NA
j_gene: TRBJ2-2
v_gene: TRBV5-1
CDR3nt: TGCGCCAGCAGCTTGGGGGGCCAGACCGGGGAGCTGTTTTTT
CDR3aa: CASSLGGQTGELFF

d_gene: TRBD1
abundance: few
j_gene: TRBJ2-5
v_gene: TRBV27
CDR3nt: TGTGCCAGCAGTTTTGGGGGACAGGGAATTCTTGGGCAAGAGACCCAGTACTTC
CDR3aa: CASSFGGQGILGQETQYF

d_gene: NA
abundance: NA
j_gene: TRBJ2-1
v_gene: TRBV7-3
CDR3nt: TGTGCCAGCAGCCGAATCCGGGACACCAATGAGCAGTTCTTC
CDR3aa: CASSRIRDTNEQFF

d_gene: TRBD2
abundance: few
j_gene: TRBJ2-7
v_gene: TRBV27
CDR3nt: TGTGCCAGCAGAATGAGCTGGACGGGGGGGCCCTCCTACGAGCAGTACTTC
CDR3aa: CASRMSWTGGPSYEQYF

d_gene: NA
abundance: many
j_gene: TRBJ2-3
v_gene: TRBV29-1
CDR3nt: TGCAGCGTTAAGGCGGATCCCACAGATACGCAGTATTTT
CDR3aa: CSVKADPTDTQYF

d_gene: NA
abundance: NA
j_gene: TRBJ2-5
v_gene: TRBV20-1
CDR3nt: TGCAGTGCTAGTCTTAGTTCCGAGACCCAGTACTTC
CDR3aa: CSASLSSETQYF

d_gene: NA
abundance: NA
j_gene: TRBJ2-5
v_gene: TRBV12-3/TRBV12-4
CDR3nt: TGTGCCAGCAGCCGGGACTCACTCCAAGAGACCCAGTACTTC
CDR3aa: CASSRDSLQETQYF

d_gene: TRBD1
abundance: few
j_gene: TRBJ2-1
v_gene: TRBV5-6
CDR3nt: TGTGCCAGCAGCTCCCGACAGGGGGCGCGGCGGGCTTCCTACAATGAGCAGTTCTTC
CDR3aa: CASSSRQGARRASYNEQFF

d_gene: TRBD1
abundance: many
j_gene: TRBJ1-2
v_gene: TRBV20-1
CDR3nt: TGCAGTGCTTCCGGGACAGGACCAAACTATGGCTACACCTTC
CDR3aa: CSASGTGPNYGYTF

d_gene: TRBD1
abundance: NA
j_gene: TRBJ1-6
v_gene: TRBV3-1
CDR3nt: TGTGCCAGCAGCGGCCGGACAGGGTGGAATTCACCCCTCCACTTT
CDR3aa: CASSGRTGWNSPLHF

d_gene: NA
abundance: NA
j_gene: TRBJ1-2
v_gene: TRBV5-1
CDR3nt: TGCGCCAGCAGCTTGGACTATGGCAGGGAGGATGGCTACACCTTC
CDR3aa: CASSLDYGREDGYTF

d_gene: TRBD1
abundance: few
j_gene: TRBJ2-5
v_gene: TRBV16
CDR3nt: TGTGCCAGCAGCCAAGGAATCGGGACAGGGAAAGAGACCCAGTACTTC
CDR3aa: CASSQGIGTGKETQYF

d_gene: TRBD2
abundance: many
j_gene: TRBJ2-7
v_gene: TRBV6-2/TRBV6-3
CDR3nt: TGTGCCAGCAGTTACTCGGTGCTAGCGGGAACCTACGAGCAGTACTTC
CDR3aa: CASSYSVLAGTYEQYF

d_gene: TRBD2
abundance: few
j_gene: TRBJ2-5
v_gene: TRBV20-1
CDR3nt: TGCAGTGCCGACCCGGGACTAGCGGGGGCCGTGAAGACCCAGTACTTC
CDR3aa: CSADPGLAGAVKTQYF

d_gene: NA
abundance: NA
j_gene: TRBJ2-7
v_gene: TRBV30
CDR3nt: TGTGCCTGGAGTAGGCAAGGAGAGCAGTACTTC
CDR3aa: CAWSRQGEQYF

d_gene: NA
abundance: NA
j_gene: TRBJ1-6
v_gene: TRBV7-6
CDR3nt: TGTGCCAGCAGCTCCCTGGCTAGTGCGAGTTCACCCCTCCACTTT
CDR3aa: CASSSLASASSPLHF

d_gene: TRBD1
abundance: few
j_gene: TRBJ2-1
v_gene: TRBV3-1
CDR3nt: TGTGCCAGCAGCCCTCGAGACAGGGACGGGAATGAGCAGTTCTTC
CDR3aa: CASSPRDRDGNEQFF

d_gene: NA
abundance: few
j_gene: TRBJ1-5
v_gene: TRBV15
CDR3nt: TGTGCCACCAGCAGAGATCGGTCCAATCAGCCCCAGCATTTT
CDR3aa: CATSRDRSNQPQHF

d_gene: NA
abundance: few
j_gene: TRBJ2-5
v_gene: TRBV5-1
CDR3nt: TGCGCCAGCAGCTCTAGCCTAAGAGGACAGCAAGAGACCCAGTACTTC
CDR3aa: CASSSSLRGQQETQYF

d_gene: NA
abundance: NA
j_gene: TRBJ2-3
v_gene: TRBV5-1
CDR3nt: TGCGCCAGCAGCGATCCGGATTTGGGGCACACAGATACGCAGTATTTT
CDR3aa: CASSDPDLGHTDTQYF

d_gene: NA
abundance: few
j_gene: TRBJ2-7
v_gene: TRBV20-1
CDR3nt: TGCAGTGCTCGGACGAATGGCTACGAGCAGTACTTC
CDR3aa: CSARTNGYEQYF

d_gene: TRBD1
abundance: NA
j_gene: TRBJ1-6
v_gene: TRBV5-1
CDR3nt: TGCGCCAGCAGCTACGGGACAGTGATAAATTCACCCCTCCACTTT
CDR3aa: CASSYGTVINSPLHF

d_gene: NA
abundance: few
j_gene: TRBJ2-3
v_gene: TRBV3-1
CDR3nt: TGTGCCAGCAGCCCAGGGCGGCAACTCACAGATACGCAGTATTTT
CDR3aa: CASSPGRQLTDTQYF

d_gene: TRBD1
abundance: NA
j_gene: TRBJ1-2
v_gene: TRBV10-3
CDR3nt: TGTGCCATCAGTGAGACAGGGGCTGGCTACACCTTC
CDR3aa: CAISETGAGYTF

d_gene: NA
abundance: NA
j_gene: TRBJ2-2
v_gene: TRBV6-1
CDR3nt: TGTGCCAGCAGTACCCAGGGGAGCACCGGGGAGCTGTTTTTT
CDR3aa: CASSTQGSTGELFF

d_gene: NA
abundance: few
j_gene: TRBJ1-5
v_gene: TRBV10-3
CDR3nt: TGTGCCATCAGTGAGAAAGGAGGCAGCAATCAGCCCCAGCATTTT
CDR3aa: CAISEKGGSNQPQHF

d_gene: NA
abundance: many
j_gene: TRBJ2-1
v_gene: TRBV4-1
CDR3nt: TGCGCCAGCAGCCAAGATACCCTGAGCGTCGGAGCCTACAATGAGCAGTTCTTC
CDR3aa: CASSQDTLSVGAYNEQFF

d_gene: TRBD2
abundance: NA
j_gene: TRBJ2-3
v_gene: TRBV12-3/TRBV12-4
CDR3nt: TGTGCCAGCAGTCCCCGGGGACTACAGGCGCAGTATTTT
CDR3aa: CASSPRGLQAQYF

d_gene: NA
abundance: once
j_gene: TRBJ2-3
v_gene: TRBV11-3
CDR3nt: TGTGCCAGCAGCCACGGGTATGGCACAGATACGCAGTATTTT
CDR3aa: CASSHGYGTDTQYF

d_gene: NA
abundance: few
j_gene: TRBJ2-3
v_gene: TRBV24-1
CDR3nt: TGTGCCACCAGTGATTCCGCCGTGTCAGATACGCAGTATTTT
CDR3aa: CATSDSAVSDTQYF

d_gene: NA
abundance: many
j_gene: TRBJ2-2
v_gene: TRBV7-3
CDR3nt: TGTGCCAGCAGCTTGTTAGGGGACCCCAACACCGGGGAGCTGTTTTTT
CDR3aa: CASSLLGDPNTGELFF

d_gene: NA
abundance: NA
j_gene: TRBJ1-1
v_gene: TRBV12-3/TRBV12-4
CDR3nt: TGTGCCAGCAGTTTAGAGGAGGCGGGTTTGAGCACTGAAGCTTTCTTT
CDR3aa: CASSLEEAGLSTEAFF

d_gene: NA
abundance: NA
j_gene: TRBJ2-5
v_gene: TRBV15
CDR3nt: TGTGCCACCAGCAGGGGCATGCGGGAGACCCAGTACTTC
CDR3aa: CATSRGMRETQYF